These 23 T cell receptor beta chains came from one sample sequenced in a study of OX40 agonist ivuxolimab in advanced cancers. Here immunoSEQ multiplex PCR was the method, and the copy in TCRdb shows in-frame clones only, minus some. This table holds 80,000 or so clones, 85% found once. This material consisted of CD4+ or CD8+ T cells sorted from blood, taken in a trial of the OX40 agonist ivuxolimab. The receptors stem from an adult with an advanced solid tumor such as melanoma, head and neck, liver or kidney cancer.

This chain connects TRBV15 to TRBJ2-5, with D perhaps matching TRBD1 (6 bases). The germline CDR1 and CDR2 sequences are LNHNV and YYDKDF (reference sequence). Trimming removed 4 bases from V and 4 bases from J, with 13 bases in between. There are 14 residues in the CDR3. Here the CDR3 reads CATSIAHRAETQYF. CDR3 in DNA: TGTGCCACCAGCATCGCCCACAGGGCAGAGACCCAGTACTTC.

V usage is TRBV11-3 and J usage is TRBJ2-2; D remains ambiguous. The V end lost 5 bases, the J end lost 5 bases, and 6 bases lay between the germline ends. The germline V gene encodes CDR1 SGHNT and CDR2 YENEEA. The CDR3 length is 12 residues. DNA for the CDR3: TGTGCCAGCAGCCCTCTAACCGGGGAGCTGTTTTTT. Translated: CASSPLTGELFF.

The rearrangement uses TRBV2 and TRBJ2-1; no clear D. Germline values: CDR1 SNHLY, CDR2 FYNNEI. Trimming cost V 4 bases and J 6 bases, with 16 bases left between them. The CDR3 sequence is 15 residues long. The CDR3 bases are TGTGCCAGCAGTGTTGGGGTGTTCCTCTCCAATGAGCAGTTCTTC. It specifies CASSVGVFLSNEQFF. The whole variable domain, remainder taken from reference TRBV2 and TRBJ2-1, is EPEVTQTPSHQVTQMGQEVILRCVPISNHLYFYWYRQILGQKVEFLVSFYNNEISEKSEIFDDQFSVERPDGSNFTLKIRSTKLEDSAMYFCASSVGVFLSNEQFFGPGTRLTVL.

This clone came up a few times. The CDR3 region has the DNA TGTGCCAGCAGCGTAGCCCCAGTGGGCACCCCCTACGAGCAGTACTTC. Encoded protein: CASSVAPVGTPYEQYF. The chain is built from TRBV9 and TRBJ2-7; D is unresolved. The V and J ends lost 0 bases and 2 bases respectively, with 15 bases between them. The CDR3 has 16 amino acids. The germline gives CDR1 SGDLS, CDR2 YYNGEE. The full variable domain, completed using reference TRBV9 and TRBJ2-7, is DSGVTQTPKHLITATGQRVTLRCSPRSGDLSVYWYQQSLDQGLQFLIQYYNGEERAKGNILERFSAQQFPDLHSELNLSSLELGDSALYFCASSVAPVGTPYEQYFGPGTRLTVT.

The chain is built from TRBV7-9 and TRBJ1-1, with 7 bases that match TRBD1. This CDR3 has 13 amino acids. The ends lost 7 bases at V and 7 bases at J; junction bases unmatched: 9. Per the germline V gene, CDR1 is SEHNR and CDR2 is FQNEAQ (reference sequence). CDR3 sequence: CASKSGQALEAFF. The CDR3, as DNA: TGTGCCAGCAAGTCCGGACAGGCGCTTGAAGCTTTCTTT.

J is TRBJ2-1 and V is TRBV25-1; 10 bases map to TRBD1. CDR3 length: 14 residues. Germline assignment: CDR1 MGHDK and CDR2 SYGVNS. V trimming: 6 bases; J trimming: 4 bases; junction bases outside the gene matches: 3. As DNA, the CDR3 is TGTGCCAGCAGCCGGACAGGGGGGTACAATGAGCAGTTCTTC. Translated, it gives CASSRTGGYNEQFF.

V is TRBV25-1 and J is TRBJ2-3; 10 bases line up with TRBD2. CDR1 and CDR2 from the germline V gene are MGHDK and SYGVNS. The CDR3 spans 16 residues. The trim removed 2 bases at V and 6 bases at J, leaving 8 bases unmatched. CDR3 sequence reads: CASSEGTSGAGDTQYF. The CDR3 DNA reads as TGTGCCAGCAGTGAAGGCACTAGCGGGGCTGGGGATACGCAGTATTTT.

The rearrangement uses TRBV18 and TRBJ2-5; 10 nucleotides line up with TRBD1. Unmatched junction bases numbered 9, after V lost 6 bases and J lost 5 bases. The CDR3 length is 15 residues. Germline V lookup: CDR1 KGHSH, CDR2 LQKENI. The CDR3 sequence is CASSLDRGQEETQYF. In nucleotides, the CDR3 is TGTGCCAGCTCCCTCGACAGGGGGCAGGAGGAGACCCAGTACTTC.

The chain carries TRBV27 and TRBJ1-5, with 11 positions matching TRBD1. V was pared by 6 bases and J by 5 bases, with 3 bases of the junction left unmatched. The germline V gene has CDR1 MNHEY and CDR2 SMNVEV (reference sequence). The CDR3 spans 14 residues. CDR3 in amino acids: CASSGQGADQPQHF. The CDR3 DNA sequence: TGTGCCAGCAGCGGACAGGGGGCGGATCAGCCCCAGCATTTT.

V gene TRBV5-5 combines with J gene TRBJ1-2; unclear D gene. Trimming pared 4 bases from V and 4 bases from J, leaving 17 bases between. Germline CDR1 is SGHKS and CDR2 is YYEKEE (reference sequence). This CDR3 region has 15 residues. The CDR3 nucleotides read TGTGCCAGCAGCCTACTATATGGGGAGGGCTATGGCTACACCTTC. Translated, it gives CASSLLYGEGYGYTF.

The chain combines TRBV9 with TRBJ1-2, with a tentative D call TRBD1 (6 bases). The germline CDR1 and CDR2 sequences are SGDLS and YYNGEE. The CDR3 spans 13 residues. V was shortened by 4 bases and J by 4 bases, with 11 bases between the two germline ends. For the CDR3, the DNA is TGTGCCAGCAGCTTACAGGGCCCCTATGGCTACACCTTC. It codes for CASSLQGPYGYTF.

The V gene is TRBV5-4, the J gene TRBJ2-3, with TRBD2 matching 14 bases. Unmatched junction bases numbered 1, after V lost 3 bases and J lost 4 bases. CDR3 length: 15 residues. Germline CDR1 and CDR2: SGHNT and YYREEE (reference sequence). CDR3 amino acids: CASSSTSGRADTQYF. In DNA, the CDR3 is TGTGCCAGCAGCTCGACTAGCGGGAGGGCAGATACGCAGTATTTT.

This clone was detected a few times. This rearrangement joins TRBV19 to TRBJ2-7; TRBD1 aligns across 8 bases. J lost 6 bases, V lost 5 bases, and 9 bases had no gene match. Germline CDR1 LNHDA, CDR2 SQIVND (reference sequence). This CDR3 has 14 residues. This chain's CDR3 is CASSSRQGTPEQYF. The CDR3 DNA is TGTGCCAGTAGTTCGAGACAGGGGACCCCCGAGCAGTACTTC.

This chain links TRBV4-2 with TRBJ2-2; 12 bases line up with TRBD2. Trimming took 3 bases from V and 0 from J; bases not matched to a gene: 8. Germline V gives CDR1 LGHNA, CDR2 YNFKEQ. The CDR3 runs to 19 residues. The CDR3 coding sequence is TGTGCCAGCAGCCACTATCGGACTAGCGGGAAGACGAACACCGGGGAGCTGTTTTTT. It yields the protein CASSHYRTSGKTNTGELFF.

The chain carries TRBV10-3 and TRBJ2-3, with 8 nucleotides matching TRBD2. Trimming took 6 bases from V and 6 from J; bases not matched to a gene: 11. The CDR3 extends over 15 amino acids. Germline CDR1 and CDR2: ENHRY and SYGVKD. The DNA for the CDR3 is TGTGCCATCAGGGACCCCCCAGCGGGAGTTGATACGCAGTATTTT. It encodes CAIRDPPAGVDTQYF.

The V and J genes are TRBV5-1 and TRBJ2-7, with TRBD1 matching over 9 bases. The germline gives CDR1 SGHRS, CDR2 YFSETQ. The CDR3 extends over 15 amino acids. Trimming at V came to 3 bases and at J to 1 base, leaving 5 bases not matched to a gene. CDR3: CASSSLGTGSYEQYF. CDR3 nucleotides: TGCGCCAGCAGCTCCCTCGGGACAGGGTCCTACGAGCAGTACTTC.

The V gene is TRBV5-1, the J gene TRBJ2-5; D remains ambiguous. The CDR3 length is 14 residues. Trimming stripped 0 bases from V and 1 base from J, with 7 bases between. Per the germline V gene, CDR1 is SGHRS and CDR2 is YFSETQ. The chain's CDR3 is CASSLGSSQETQYF. CDR3 in DNA: TGCGCCAGCAGCTTGGGGAGTAGCCAAGAGACCCAGTACTTC.

The rearrangement links TRBV7-8 to TRBJ2-7; a possible D gene is TRBD1 (5 bases). The CDR3 extends over 18 amino acids. Per the germline V gene, CDR1 is SGHVS and CDR2 is FQNEAQ. V lost 4 bases and J lost 2, with 24 bases in between. Here the CDR3 reads CASSSPLSKGLPTYEQYF. In nucleotides, the CDR3 is TGTGCCAGCAGCTCCCCTCTGAGTAAGGGGTTGCCCACCTACGAGCAGTACTTC.

The rearrangement links TRBV5-1 to TRBJ2-3, with TRBD2 matching 9 bases. Germline loops: CDR1 SGHRS, CDR2 YFSETQ. J lost 5 bases, V lost 2 bases, and 12 bases had no gene match. The CDR3 extends over 17 amino acids. Here the CDR3 DNA reads TGCGCCAGCAGCTTAGGACTAGCGCTCAGGCGGGAAGATACGCAGTATTTT. Its translation is CASSLGLALRREDTQYF.

The chain is built from TRBV5-6 and TRBJ1-2; 7 bases agree with TRBD1. The J segment lost 4 bases and the V segment lost 2 bases, leaving 8 bases of the junction unmatched. CDR1 SGHDT and CDR2 YYEEEE come from the germline V gene. This CDR3 comprises 15 residues. The CDR3 bases are TGTGCCAGCAGCTTAGCCCAGGGGGACTTCTATGGCTACACCTTC. Translated, it gives CASSLAQGDFYGYTF. Full variable domain (rest looked up from reference TRBV5-6 and TRBJ1-2): DAGVTQSPTHLIKTRGQQVTLRCSPKSGHDTVSWYQQALGQGPQFIFQYYEEEERQRGNFPDRFSGHQFPNYSSELNVNALLLGDSALYLCASSLAQGDFYGYTFGSGTRLTVV.

The chain couples TRBV5-4 to TRBJ1-2, with D hard to call. CDR3 length: 14 amino acids. With 1 base removed from V and 6 bases from J, the gap between germline ends came to 13 bases. The germline gives CDR1 SGHNT, CDR2 YYREEE (reference sequence). CDR3 coding DNA: TGTGCCAGCAGCTTGTCCCGTGCACAAAATGGCTACACCTTC. It specifies CASSLSRAQNGYTF. The full variable domain, completed using reference TRBV5-4 and TRBJ1-2, is ETGVTQSPTHLIKTRGQQVTLRCSSQSGHNTVSWYQQALGQGPQFIFQYYREEENGRGNFPPRFSGLQFPNYSSELNVNALELDDSALYLCASSLSRAQNGYTFGSGTRLTVV.

This clone was observed a handful of times. V gene TRBV9 combines with J gene TRBJ1-2; D not certain. The CDR3 runs 11 residues. The V end lost 3 bases, the J end lost 0 bases, and 0 bases lay between the germline ends. The V gene's germline CDR1 is SGDLS and CDR2 YYNGEE. In DNA form, the CDR3 reads TGTGCCAGCAGCGCTAACTATGGCTACACCTTC. Protein: CASSANYGYTF.

This clone came up once. V and J are TRBV2 and TRBJ1-1; tentatively, D is TRBD1 (6 bases). Germline V gene lookup returns CDR1 SNHLY and CDR2 FYNNEI. The CDR3 is 17 amino acids. V was clipped by 7 bases and J by 1 base, with 22 bases between them. DNA for the CDR3: TGTGCCAGCATACTCGGGACACGAGGTCGCGGGAACACTGAAGCTTTCTTT. As protein: CASILGTRGRGNTEAFF.